A single sample gave rise to the 26 T cell receptor beta chains below, sequenced in a study of technical replicates of blood from a few donors. The assay was immunoSEQ multiplex PCR, and TCRdb's table has in-frame clones only and misses some. The sample has some 76,000 clones; roughly 98% are singletons. The sequenced sample consisted of T cells isolated from PBMCs. These receptors came from a human donor in good health.

The chain uses TRBV12-2 and TRBJ1-2; the D call TRBD1 from the table was never checked on the DNA. TRBV12-2 is termed a pseudogene. This CDR3 is built from 13 residues. The CDR3 DNA sequence: TGTGCAAGTCGCTTACGACAGGCGCATGGCTACACCTTC. This gives the protein CASRLRQAHGYTF.

The chain couples TRBV4-2 to TRBJ2-7; D unresolved. Trimming left V 0 bases short and J 3 bases short, with 3 bases between. This CDR3 contains 12 residues. The germline CDR1 and CDR2 sequences are LGHNA and YNFKEQ. CDR3 region: CASSQDSYEQYF. For the CDR3, the DNA is TGTGCCAGCAGCCAAGACAGCTACGAGCAGTACTTC.

The chain recombines TRBV10-3 with TRBJ2-5; 7 nucleotides line up with TRBD1. The germline V gene has CDR1 ENHRY and CDR2 SYGVKD. This CDR3 spans 12 amino acids. The V and J ends lost 6 bases and 3 bases, in that order; junction bases with no gene match: 1. CDR3 nucleotide sequence: TGTGCCATCAGGCAGGGGGAAGAGACCCAGTACTTC. Translating gives CAIRQGEETQYF.

The chain has TRBV7-9 and TRBJ2-3; 10 nucleotides agree with TRBD2. The germline V gene has CDR1 SEHNR and CDR2 FQNEAQ (reference sequence). V gave up 7 bases and J gave up 3 bases; unmatched junction bases: 10. The CDR3 is made up of 16 amino acids. The CDR3 DNA follows: TGTGCCAGCATCAATCGCACTAGCGGGATAACAGATACGCAGTATTTT. It specifies CASINRTSGITDTQYF.

The J gene is TRBJ1-1, the V gene TRBV10-3, with D perhaps matching TRBD1 (5 bases). From germline, CDR1 is ENHRY and CDR2 SYGVKD. CDR3 length: 13 amino acids. Trimming removed 9 bases at V and 0 bases at J, with 11 bases between. CDR3 amino acids: CAIWGGVNTEAFF. CDR3 DNA: TGTGCCATATGGGGGGGGGTGAACACTGAAGCTTTCTTT.

This clone was found once. The rearrangement links TRBV27 to TRBJ2-2; D is perhaps TRBD1 (6 bases). The CDR3 contains 14 residues. The V end was cut by 4 bases, the J end by 7 bases, with 13 bases between. The V gene's germline CDR1 is MNHEY and CDR2 SMNVEV (reference sequence). Here the CDR3 DNA reads TGTGCCAGCAGTTCCCGCCAGGGGAACGGGGAGCTGTTTTTT. This codes for CASSSRQGNGELFF.

V gene TRBV6-6 combines with J gene TRBJ2-7; 7 bases are shared with TRBD2. This CDR3 region has 14 residues. The germline gives CDR1 MNHNY, CDR2 SVGAGI (reference sequence). Trimming took 3 bases from V and 3 from J; bases not matched to a gene: 5. This chain's CDR3 is CASSYIAGHYEQYF. CDR3 DNA sequence: TGTGCCAGCAGTTATATAGCGGGCCACTACGAGCAGTACTTC.

The chain combines TRBV7-2 with TRBJ1-1; D remains unclear. Trimming cost V 0 bases and J 7 bases, with 9 bases left between them. CDR1 is SGHTA, CDR2 FQGNSA, per germline. The CDR3 is made up of 13 amino acids. The chain's CDR3 is CASSLAEASEAFF. In DNA form, the CDR3 reads TGTGCCAGCAGCTTAGCCGAGGCCAGTGAAGCTTTCTTT.

This sequence joins TRBV11-2 and TRBJ2-3; tentative D call: TRBD2 (6 bases). The ends were cut back, 3 bases at V and 1 base at J, with 8 bases in the middle. CDR1 is SGHAT and CDR2 is FQNNGV in the germline V gene. This CDR3 is built from 14 residues. CDR3 nucleotides: TGTGCCAGCAGCTTCTCGGGGGGCACAGATACGCAGTATTTT. Protein product: CASSFSGGTDTQYF.

This clone was seen only once. This chain joins TRBV7-2 and TRBJ2-1; 8 bases map to TRBD1. Germline CDR1 reads SGHTA; CDR2 reads FQGNSA. CDR3 length: 15 residues. With 1 base clipped from V and 7 bases from J, the junction kept 6 bases outside the gene matches. CDR3 loop: CASSLGGGTGNEQFF. The CDR3 DNA follows: TGTGCCAGCAGCTTAGGGGGTGGGACAGGTAATGAGCAGTTCTTC.

The chain is built from TRBV7-2 and TRBJ2-5; D ambiguous. The V and J ends lost 2 bases and 1 base respectively, with 5 bases between them. This CDR3 contains 13 residues. In germline, CDR1 is SGHTA, CDR2 FQGNSA. CDR3 sequence (DNA): TGTGCCAGCAGCTTACCCTCCCAAGAGACCCAGTACTTC. It encodes CASSLPSQETQYF.

The chain recombines TRBV7-9 with TRBJ1-2; TRBD1 aligns across 11 bases. CDR3 length: 16 residues. CDR1 is SEHNR and CDR2 is FQNEAQ in the germline V gene (reference sequence). V was pared by 0 bases and J by 6 bases, with 6 bases of the junction left unmatched. CDR3 residues: CASSLARTGGANGYTF. The CDR3 DNA reads TGTGCCAGCAGCTTAGCCAGGACAGGGGGCGCGAATGGCTACACCTTC.

The chain links TRBV5-4 to TRBJ2-1; a weak D match, TRBD2 (5 bases). CDR1 is SGHNT and CDR2 is YYREEE in the germline V gene (reference sequence). This CDR3 has 11 residues. Trimming removed 4 bases at V and 9 bases at J, with 8 bases between. The CDR3 is CASSQGLEQFF. The CDR3 bases are TGTGCCAGCAGCCAAGGACTTGAGCAGTTCTTC.

In DNA, the CDR3 is TGTGCCAGCAGCGTAGAGGCGGGGTTCCTCGAGACCCAGTACTTC. This codes for CASSVEAGFLETQYF. The J gene is TRBJ2-5, the V gene TRBV9; D possibly corresponds to TRBD2 (6 bases). Germline CDR1 SGDLS, CDR2 YYNGEE. The CDR3 is made up of 15 amino acids. V gave up 0 bases and J gave up 5 bases, with 14 bases separating them.

The chain is built from TRBV6-1 and TRBJ2-7, with TRBD1 matching over 10 bases. The CDR3 contains 14 residues. The V segment lost 6 bases and the J segment 5 bases; nucleotides outside the gene matches: 7. The germline gives CDR1 MNHNS, CDR2 SASEGT. CDR3 region: CASRGTGAHDEQYF. The CDR3 DNA reads as TGTGCCAGCAGGGGGACAGGGGCTCATGACGAGCAGTACTTC.

The chain couples TRBV29-1 to TRBJ2-6; possibly TRBD2 for D (5 bases). Trimming shortened V by 5 bases and J by 1 base, and 12 bases separated the two germline ends. Germline CDR1 SQVTM, CDR2 ANQGSEA. The CDR3 is 15 amino acids. The CDR3, as DNA: TGCAGCGTTAGATACGGAGGATCTGGGGCCAACGTCCTGACTTTC. Translating it yields CSVRYGGSGANVLTF.

V gene TRBV15 combines with J gene TRBJ2-1; TRBD1 matches at 7 bases. The CDR3 is made up of 15 amino acids. Germline V gives CDR1 LNHNV, CDR2 YYDKDF (reference sequence). V trimming: 0 bases; J trimming: 6 bases; junction bases outside the gene matches: 5. This CDR3 is CATSRDVTGVNEQFF. Written as DNA, the CDR3 is TGTGCCACCAGCAGAGACGTAACAGGGGTCAATGAGCAGTTCTTC. Using reference TRBV15 and TRBJ2-1 for the parts outside the CDR3, the full variable domain is DAMVIQNPRYQVTQFGKPVTLSCSQTLNHNVMYWYQQKSSQAPKLLFHYYDKDFNNEADTPDNFQSRRPNTSFCFLDIRSPGLGDTAMYLCATSRDVTGVNEQFFGPGTRLTVL.

The chain employs TRBV5-6 and TRBJ1-2; D possibly corresponds to TRBD1 (5 bases). This CDR3 contains 16 residues. Germline V lookup: CDR1 SGHDT, CDR2 YYEEEE. V lost 4 bases and J lost 0, with 16 bases in between. The CDR3: CASSLGRGTPNYGYTF. The CDR3 coding sequence is TGTGCCAGCAGCCTAGGTCGGGGGACCCCTAACTATGGCTACACCTTC. The variable domain in full, completed from reference TRBV5-6 and TRBJ1-2, reads DAGVTQSPTHLIKTRGQQVTLRCSPKSGHDTVSWYQQALGQGPQFIFQYYEEEERQRGNFPDRFSGHQFPNYSSELNVNALLLGDSALYLCASSLGRGTPNYGYTFGSGTRLTVV.

The gene calls are TRBV5-1 and TRBJ2-7, with no clear D. This CDR3 region has 13 residues. CDR1 SGHRS and CDR2 YFSETQ come from the germline V gene. With 1 base removed from V and 4 bases from J, the gap between germline ends came to 9 bases. The CDR3 region is CASSLIGEYEQYF. The DNA of the CDR3 is TGCGCCAGCAGCTTGATAGGAGAGTACGAGCAGTACTTC.

The chain couples TRBV19 to TRBJ1-2; TRBD1 agrees at 7 bases. The CDR3 length is 13 residues. The germline V gene has CDR1 LNHDA and CDR2 SQIVND (reference sequence). The J segment lost 8 bases and the V segment lost 1 base, leaving 4 bases of the junction unmatched. DNA of the CDR3: TGTGCCAGTAGTATAGGACAGGGTTGGGGCTACACCTTC. It translates to CASSIGQGWGYTF.

CDR3 protein: CASSYSEGAVGYTF. The CDR3 DNA is TGTGCCAGCAGTTACTCGGAGGGGGCGGTGGGCTACACCTTC. The chain links TRBV6-5 to TRBJ1-2; 7 bases fit TRBD1. After removal of 0 bases from V and 8 bases from J, the junction contained 6 bases not matched to a gene. Germline CDR1 is MNHEY and CDR2 is SVGAGI. This CDR3 is built from 14 residues.

This chain connects TRBV4-1 to TRBJ2-1, with 10 bases matching TRBD1. CDR3 length: 12 amino acids. The junction had 3 bases not matched to a gene; V was cut back by 9 bases and J by 7 bases. The V gene's germline CDR1 is MGHRA and CDR2 YSYEKL. In nucleotides, the CDR3 is TGCGCCAGTAGGACAGGGGGAAATGAGCAGTTCTTC. It yields the protein CASRTGGNEQFF.

J is TRBJ1-1 and V is TRBV10-3; D ambiguous. Germline V lookup: CDR1 ENHRY, CDR2 SYGVKD. V lost 0 bases, J lost 4 bases, and 9 bases lay in between. The CDR3 totals 14 residues. CDR3 region: CAISESEVSTEAFF. The CDR3 DNA follows: TGTGCCATCAGTGAGTCAGAGGTCAGCACTGAAGCTTTCTTT.

The chain links TRBV19 to TRBJ1-2; D call uncertain. This CDR3 contains 11 residues. Germline CDR1 LNHDA, CDR2 SQIVND (reference sequence). Between the trimmed V and J ends, which lost 10 bases and 3 bases, there was a span of 9 bases. The CDR3 DNA is TGTGCCAACACTAATGACTATGGCTACACCTTC. Translating it yields CANTNDYGYTF.

The chain has TRBV6-5 and TRBJ2-1; TRBD2 matches 8 bases. The CDR3 has 13 amino acids. Germline CDR1 MNHEY, CDR2 SVGAGI. Germline trimming cut 11 bases from V and 4 bases from J; bases unmatched to any gene: 7. DNA for the CDR3: TGTGCCGTAGCAGAGCGGGAGTACAATGAGCAGTTCTTC. Encoded protein: CAVAEREYNEQFF.

V gene TRBV7-2 combines with J gene TRBJ2-1; TRBD2 is a possible D gene (5 bases). Germline CDR1 is SGHTA and CDR2 is FQGNSA. The length of the CDR3 is 16 residues. Between the trimmed V and J ends, which lost 5 bases and 4 bases, there was a span of 18 bases. As DNA, the CDR3 is TGTGCCAGCAGCCCACCCCTAGCTGCCCCATACAATGAGCAGTTCTTC. This encodes CASSPPLAAPYNEQFF.